This T cell receptor beta chain was captured by sequencing in a study of T cells expressing NK-cell markers (dated by TCRdb to 2018 to 2021). As for the study more broadly: Three sorted T-cell subsets (CD3+CD56+NKG2C+, CD3+CD56+NKG2C- and CD3+CD56-NKG2C+) from about 8 donors had their TCR beta-chain repertoires profiled. Among the eight sequenced donors, only one was HCMV-seronegative, while the other seven were HCMV-seropositive. The eight sequenced donors were randomly selected healthy volunteers, three men and five women. The libraries were sequenced on Illumina HiSeq 2000/2500, MiSeq or NextSeq, producing 2 x 150 bp reads.

HCMV-specific IgG was detected in serum with a commercial ELISA kit to determine HCMV serostatus. Ficoll density gradient centrifugation was used to isolate peripheral blood mononuclear cells from blood. Comment on this clonotype: The antigen it recognizes is unknown.

Measured from the cysteine to the phenylalanine, the CDR3 is 15 residues long. No DNA has been recorded. Beyond this particular receptor, the publication reports: Those dominant clonotypes were again the most abundant among CD3+CD56-NKG2C+ cells in four donors, at roughly 25-65%. In roughly 6 donors, the dominant CD3+CD56+NKG2C+ clonotypes were found to rank among the top 10 CD8+ clonotypes and to make up about 1.0-7.5% of CD8+ T cells. Whether the expanded NKG2C-expressing T cell clones were specific for HCMV antigens was left unclear.

TCRdb records Illumina HiSeq 2000 as the sequencer. The TCR beta cDNA libraries were made using 5'RACE template switching, a step that added both a universal primer site and unique molecular identifiers. cDNA synthesis was primed from the TCR beta constant segment, followed by two successive PCR amplification steps. The original pipeline was this. MIGEC was used to demultiplex reads and group the reads by UMI, and MiTCR was used to assemble and quantify clonotypes. To exclude erroneous sequences, only TCR cDNA sequences supported by at least two reads were retained. The tcR package was used for downstream repertoire analysis, with clonotypes matched between fractions based on CDR3 nucleotide sequence plus V segment. VDJmatch was used to annotate antigen specificity against VDJdb, with one amino acid substitution allowed in CDR3. With the reads reprocessed by TCRdb, a single entry stands for each CDR3 protein sequence and no DNA is reported. The V and J calls follow TCRdb's processing rather than the paper's. This sample's table contains some 410,000 distinct CDR3 sequences. Of the sample, approximately 6.8% falls within the top ten clones.

The sample was blood T cells: a sorted CD56 or NKG2C T cell subset, CD4+ or CD8+ T cells, or bulk PBMC T cells (not recorded which). This receptor was obtained from a woman between 18 and 75 years old in good health. The chain is made from TRBV12-3 or TRBV12-4 and TRBJ1-4. CDR3 protein: CASSLWSATNEKLFF.